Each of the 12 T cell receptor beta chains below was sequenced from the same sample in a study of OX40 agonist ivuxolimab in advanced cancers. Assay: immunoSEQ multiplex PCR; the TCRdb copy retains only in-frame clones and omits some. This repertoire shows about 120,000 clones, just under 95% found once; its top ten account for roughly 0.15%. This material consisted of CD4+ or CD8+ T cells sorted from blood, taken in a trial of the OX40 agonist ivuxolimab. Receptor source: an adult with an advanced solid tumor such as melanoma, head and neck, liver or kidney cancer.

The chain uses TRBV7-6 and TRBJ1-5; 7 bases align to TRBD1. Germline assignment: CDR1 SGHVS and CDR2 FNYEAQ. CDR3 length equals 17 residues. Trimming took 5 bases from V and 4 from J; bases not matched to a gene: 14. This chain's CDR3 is CASSPFPTGVDNQPQHF. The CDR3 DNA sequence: TGTGCCAGCAGCCCCTTCCCCACAGGGGTGGATAATCAGCCCCAGCATTTT.

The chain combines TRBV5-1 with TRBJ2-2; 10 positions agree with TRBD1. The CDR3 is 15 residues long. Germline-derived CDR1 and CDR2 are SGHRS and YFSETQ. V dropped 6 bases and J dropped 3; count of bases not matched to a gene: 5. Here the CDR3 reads CASTRQGADTGELFF. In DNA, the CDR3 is TGCGCCAGCACACGACAGGGGGCCGACACCGGGGAGCTGTTTTTT.

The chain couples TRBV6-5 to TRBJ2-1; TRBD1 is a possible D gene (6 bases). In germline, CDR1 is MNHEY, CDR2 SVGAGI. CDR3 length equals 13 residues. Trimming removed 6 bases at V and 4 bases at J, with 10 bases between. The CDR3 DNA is TGTGCCAGCAGCCGGGACAAATACAATGAGCAGTTCTTC. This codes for CASSRDKYNEQFF.

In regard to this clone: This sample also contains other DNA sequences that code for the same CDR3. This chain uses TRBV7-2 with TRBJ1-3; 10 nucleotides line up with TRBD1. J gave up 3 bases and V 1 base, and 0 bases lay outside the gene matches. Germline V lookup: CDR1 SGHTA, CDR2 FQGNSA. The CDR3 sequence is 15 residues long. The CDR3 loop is CASSLGTGGGNTIYF. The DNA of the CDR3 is TGTGCCAGCAGCTTAGGGACAGGGGGTGGAAACACCATATATTTT.

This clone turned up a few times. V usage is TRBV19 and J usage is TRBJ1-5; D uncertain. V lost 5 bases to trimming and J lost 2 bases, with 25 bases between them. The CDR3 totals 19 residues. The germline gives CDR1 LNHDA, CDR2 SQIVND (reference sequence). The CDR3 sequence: CASSPRHAGGRAGNQPQHF. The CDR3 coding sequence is TGTGCCAGTAGTCCTCGGCACGCAGGCGGACGCGCAGGCAATCAGCCCCAGCATTTT.

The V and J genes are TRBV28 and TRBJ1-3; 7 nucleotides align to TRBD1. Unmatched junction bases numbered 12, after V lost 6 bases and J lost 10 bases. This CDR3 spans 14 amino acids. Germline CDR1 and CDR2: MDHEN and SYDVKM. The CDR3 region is CASSPGTAGSTIYF. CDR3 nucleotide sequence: TGTGCCAGCAGCCCAGGGACAGCGGGTAGTACCATATATTTT.

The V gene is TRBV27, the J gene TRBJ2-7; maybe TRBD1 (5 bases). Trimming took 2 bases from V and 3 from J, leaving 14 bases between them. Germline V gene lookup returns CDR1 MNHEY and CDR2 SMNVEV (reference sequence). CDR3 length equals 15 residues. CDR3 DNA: TGTGCCAGCAGTTTAGCCCAGGGATGGGGCTACGAGCAGTACTTC. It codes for CASSLAQGWGYEQYF.

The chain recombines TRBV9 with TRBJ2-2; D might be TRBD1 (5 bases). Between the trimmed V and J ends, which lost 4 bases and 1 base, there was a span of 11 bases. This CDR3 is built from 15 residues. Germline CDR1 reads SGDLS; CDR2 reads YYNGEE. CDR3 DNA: TGTGCCAGCAGCAAGAATGGACAGAACACCGGGGAGCTGTTTTTT. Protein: CASSKNGQNTGELFF.

CDR3 DNA sequence: TGTGCCAGCAGTTTATTGGGGGTTGGGCGGGAGAGGATATACGAGCAGTACTTC. Its protein product is CASSLLGVGRERIYEQYF. The rearrangement links TRBV27 to TRBJ2-7; 7 positions agree with TRBD2. Trimming cost V 1 base and J 4 bases; bases outside gene matches: 16. Germline V CDR1 and CDR2: MNHEY, SMNVEV (reference sequence). CDR3 length: 18 amino acids.

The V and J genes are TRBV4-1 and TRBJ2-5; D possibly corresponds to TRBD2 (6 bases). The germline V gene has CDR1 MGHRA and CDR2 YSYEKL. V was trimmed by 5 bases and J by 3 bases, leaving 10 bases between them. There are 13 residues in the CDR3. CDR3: CASSGGGEETQYF. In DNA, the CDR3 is TGCGCCAGCAGCGGCGGAGGGGAAGAGACCCAGTACTTC.

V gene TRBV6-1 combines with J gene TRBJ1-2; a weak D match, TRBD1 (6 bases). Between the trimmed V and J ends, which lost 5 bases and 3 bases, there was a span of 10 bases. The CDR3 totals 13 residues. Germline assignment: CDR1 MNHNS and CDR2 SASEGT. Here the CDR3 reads CASSRDTHYGYTF. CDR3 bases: TGTGCCAGCAGTCGGGACACCCACTATGGCTACACCTTC.

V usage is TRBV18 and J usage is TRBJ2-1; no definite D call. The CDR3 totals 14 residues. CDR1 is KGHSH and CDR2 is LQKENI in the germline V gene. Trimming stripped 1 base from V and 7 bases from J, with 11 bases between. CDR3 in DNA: TGTGCCAGCTCACCACACCCCCGCGGAAATGAGCAGTTCTTC. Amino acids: CASSPHPRGNEQFF.